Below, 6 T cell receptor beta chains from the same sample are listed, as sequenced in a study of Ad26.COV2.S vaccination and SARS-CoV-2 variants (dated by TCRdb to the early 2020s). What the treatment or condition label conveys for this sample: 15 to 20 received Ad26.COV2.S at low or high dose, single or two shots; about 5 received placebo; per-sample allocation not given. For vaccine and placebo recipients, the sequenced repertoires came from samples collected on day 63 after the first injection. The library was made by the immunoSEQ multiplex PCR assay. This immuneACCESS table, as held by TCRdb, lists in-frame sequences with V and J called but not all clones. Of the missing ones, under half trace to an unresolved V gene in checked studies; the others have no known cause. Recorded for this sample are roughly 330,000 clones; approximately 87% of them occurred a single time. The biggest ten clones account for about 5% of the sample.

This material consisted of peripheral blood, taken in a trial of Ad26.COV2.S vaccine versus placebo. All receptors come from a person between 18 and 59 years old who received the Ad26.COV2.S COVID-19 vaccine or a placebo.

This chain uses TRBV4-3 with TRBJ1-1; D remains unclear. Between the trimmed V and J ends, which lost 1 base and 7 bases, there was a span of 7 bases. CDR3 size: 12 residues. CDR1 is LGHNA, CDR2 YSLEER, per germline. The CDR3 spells CASSQGGGEAFF. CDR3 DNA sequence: TGCGCCAGCAGCCAAGGTGGCGGTGAAGCTTTCTTT.

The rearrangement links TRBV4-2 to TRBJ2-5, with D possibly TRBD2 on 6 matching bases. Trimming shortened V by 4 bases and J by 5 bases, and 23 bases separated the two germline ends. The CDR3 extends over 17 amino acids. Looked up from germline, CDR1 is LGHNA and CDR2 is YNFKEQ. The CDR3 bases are TGTGCCAGCAGCCGCACAGCCGGGGAGGCCTCCGGGGAGACCCAGTACTTC. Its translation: CASSRTAGEASGETQYF.

The CDR3 sequence is CASSSGTASNEKLFF. As DNA, the CDR3 is TGTGCCAGCAGTTCGGGGACAGCTTCAAATGAAAAACTGTTTTTT. The genes are TRBV6-6 and TRBJ1-4, with 7 bases lining up with TRBD1. The CDR3 spans 15 residues. Germline V gene sequence: CDR1 MNHNY, CDR2 SVGAGI (reference sequence). V was pared by 4 bases and J by 5 bases, with 7 bases of the junction left unmatched.

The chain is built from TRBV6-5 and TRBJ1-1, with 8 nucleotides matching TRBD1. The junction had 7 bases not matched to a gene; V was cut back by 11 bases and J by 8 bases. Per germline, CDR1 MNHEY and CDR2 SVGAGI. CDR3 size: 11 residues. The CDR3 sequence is CASADRVEAFF. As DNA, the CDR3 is TGTGCCTCCGCGGACAGGGTAGAAGCTTTCTTT.

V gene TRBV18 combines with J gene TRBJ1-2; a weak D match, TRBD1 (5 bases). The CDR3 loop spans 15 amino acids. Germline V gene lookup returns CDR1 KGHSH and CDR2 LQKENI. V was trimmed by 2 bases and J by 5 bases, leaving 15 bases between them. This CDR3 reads CASSPLGGTRYGYTF. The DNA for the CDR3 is TGTGCCAGCTCACCATTGGGCGGGACTAGGTATGGCTACACCTTC.

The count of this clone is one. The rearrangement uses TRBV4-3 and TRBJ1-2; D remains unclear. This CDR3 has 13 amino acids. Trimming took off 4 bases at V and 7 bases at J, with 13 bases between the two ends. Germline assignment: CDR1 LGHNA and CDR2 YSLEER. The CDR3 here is CASSPSTFLGYTF. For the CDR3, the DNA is TGCGCCAGCAGCCCATCGACGTTTCTTGGCTACACCTTC.